These 19 T cell receptor beta chains came from one sample sequenced in a study of regulatory T cells. What these receptors recognize is not known. Study-wide results and limits: In CD3G-deficient patients, conventional CD4+ T cells were enriched for hydrophobic CDR3 residues at positions 6 and 7.

Amplification used 52 TRBV primers and 13 TRBJ primers. Clones were sequenced by immunoSEQ multiplex PCR, and TCRdb holds only the in-frame ones, with some missing. The sample yields approximately 29,000 clones, approximately 93% seen once. Sequenced: conventional CD4+ T cells sorted from blood. Source of these receptors: a child younger than 10 with CD3G deficiency.

This chain connects TRBV6-5 to TRBJ1-1; D unclear. The CDR3 is 13 amino acids. The ends were cut back, 4 bases at V and 0 bases at J, with 6 bases in the middle. Germline V gives CDR1 MNHEY, CDR2 SVGAGI. The CDR3, as DNA: TGTGCCAGCAGTTTCAAACTGAACACTGAAGCTTTCTTT. It specifies CASSFKLNTEAFF.

This clone was seen a single time. The rearrangement uses TRBV5-1 and TRBJ2-5; unclear D gene. The germline gives CDR1 SGHRS, CDR2 YFSETQ. With 0 bases removed from V and 5 bases from J, the gap between germline ends came to 8 bases. The CDR3 consists of 13 residues. The CDR3 DNA reads as TGCGCCAGCAGCTTGGGCATTGGGGAGACCCAGTACTTC. Translation gives CASSLGIGETQYF.

This chain links TRBV6-5 with TRBJ1-2, with D maybe TRBD1 (6 bases). Germline CDR1 MNHEY, CDR2 SVGAGI. CDR3 length: 16 residues. Trimming took 3 bases from V and 3 from J, leaving 17 bases between them. The CDR3 DNA sequence: TGTGCCAGCAGTTATATTCTTAGGGGACACCACTATGGCTACACCTTC. Encoded protein: CASSYILRGHHYGYTF.

The chain combines TRBV10-2 with TRBJ2-1, with 7 bases identical to TRBD2. The CDR3 runs 13 residues. The V segment lost 7 bases and the J segment 3 bases; nucleotides outside the gene matches: 3. CDR1 is WSHSY, CDR2 SAAADI, per germline. CDR3 nucleotides: TGCGCCAGCAAAGCGGGAATCTACAATGAGCAGTTCTTC. This translates into CASKAGIYNEQFF.

Of note for this clone: One end of the junction does not line up with germline, which may come from a read error. This chain joins TRBV11-2 and TRBJ1-1; weak D call: TRBD1 (5 bases). The germline V gene encodes CDR1 SGHAT and CDR2 FQNNGV. This CDR3 region has 13 residues. Written as DNA, the CDR3 is TGTGCCAGCAGCCTAGACAGGAACACTGAAGCTTTCTTT. Translated: CASSLDRNTEAFF.

V usage is TRBV28 and J usage is TRBJ1-3; D may be TRBD1 (6 bases). The CDR3 extends over 18 amino acids. Trimming stripped 6 bases from V and 8 bases from J, with 29 bases between. Germline loops: CDR1 MDHEN, CDR2 SYDVKM. The CDR3, as DNA: TGTGCCAGCAGGCCAACAGGGAGAGGGGTAAAGGAGATGGACACCATATATTTT. It translates to CASRPTGRGVKEMDTIYF.

The rearrangement links TRBV28 to TRBJ2-1, with 10 bases matching TRBD2. The CDR3 length is 13 residues. Trimming at V came to 10 bases and at J to 6 bases, leaving 6 bases not matched to a gene. Germline CDR1 and CDR2: MDHEN and SYDVKM. CDR3 sequence reads: CATTSGKRNEQFF. CDR3 nucleotides: TGTGCCACCACTAGCGGGAAGCGCAATGAGCAGTTCTTC.

This clone was detected only once. The chain uses TRBV18 and TRBJ2-1; D ambiguous. The CDR3 runs to 13 residues. Germline-derived CDR1 and CDR2 are KGHSH and LQKENI. Trimming removed 4 bases from V and 4 bases from J, with 8 bases in between. CDR3 loop: CASSLTVYNEQFF. The CDR3, as DNA: TGTGCCAGCTCACTAACAGTTTACAATGAGCAGTTCTTC.

The V call is TRBV28, the J call TRBJ2-3, with D hard to call. The CDR3 runs to 13 residues. V lost 5 bases and J 5 bases, leaving 11 bases between the germline ends. Looked up from germline, CDR1 is MDHEN and CDR2 is SYDVKM. CDR3 sequence: CASSASFGDTQYF. The CDR3 DNA is TGTGCCAGCAGTGCCTCGTTTGGAGATACGCAGTATTTT.

This rearrangement joins TRBV6-1 to TRBJ1-5; 7 nucleotides agree with TRBD1. The germline gives CDR1 MNHNS, CDR2 SASEGT. V lost 7 bases to trimming and J lost 5 bases; unmatched junction nucleotides: 8. This CDR3 spans 14 amino acids. The CDR3 loop reads CASKGASGDQPQHF. The CDR3 nucleotides are TGTGCCAGCAAGGGGGCCTCAGGGGATCAGCCCCAGCATTTT.

The rearrangement joins TRBV30 to TRBJ1-2; 7 bases align to TRBD1. Trimming cost V 8 bases and J 5 bases; bases outside gene matches: 17. This CDR3 is 15 amino acids long. Germline V gives CDR1 GTSNPN, CDR2 SVGIG (reference sequence). For the CDR3, the DNA is TGTGCCGCGGCCAACTCGGACAGGTTTCAGTATGGCTACACCTTC. Translating gives CAAANSDRFQYGYTF.

V is TRBV5-1 and J is TRBJ2-5, with 8 nucleotides matching TRBD2. Germline V gene data show CDR1 as SGHRS and CDR2 as YFSETQ. J gave up 5 bases and V 0 bases, and 12 bases lay outside the gene matches. The CDR3 is 17 amino acids. The CDR3 region is CASSLGFFGRAWETQYF. The CDR3 coding sequence is TGCGCCAGCAGCTTGGGATTCTTCGGGAGGGCCTGGGAGACCCAGTACTTC.

The rearrangement links TRBV7-9 to TRBJ2-1; TRBD1 is a possible D gene (5 bases). V lost 1 base, J lost 10 bases, and 14 bases lay in between. From germline, CDR1 is SEHNR and CDR2 FQNEAQ (reference sequence). The CDR3 has 14 amino acids. The CDR3 region is CASSLEGSAREQFF. The DNA for the CDR3 is TGTGCCAGCAGCTTAGAGGGGTCCGCGCGGGAGCAGTTCTTC.

This chain links TRBV4-1 with TRBJ1-4; 10 bases are a match to TRBD1. The germline gives CDR1 MGHRA, CDR2 YSYEKL. CDR3 length: 16 amino acids. After removal of 4 bases from V and 6 bases from J, the junction contained 8 bases not matched to a gene. The CDR3 sequence is CASSRPTGGRYEKLFF. The CDR3 DNA reads TGCGCCAGCAGCCGCCCGACAGGGGGCAGGTATGAAAAACTGTTTTTT.

The V and J genes are TRBV28 and TRBJ2-2, with TRBD2 identical over 8 bases. In germline, CDR1 is MDHEN, CDR2 SYDVKM. The CDR3 length is 14 residues. The trim removed 7 bases at V and 7 bases at J, leaving 8 bases unmatched. CDR3 loop: CASKIAGSGGELFF. The CDR3 region has the DNA TGTGCCAGCAAAATAGCGGGATCGGGCGGGGAGCTGTTTTTT.

The rearrangement joins TRBV5-1 to TRBJ2-7, with 9 nucleotides matching TRBD1. Germline CDR1 reads SGHRS; CDR2 reads YFSETQ. V lost 7 bases to trimming and J lost 3 bases; unmatched junction nucleotides: 5. CDR3 size: 13 residues. The CDR3 loop reads CASSSGQGYEQYF. The CDR3 DNA follows: TGCGCCAGCTCGTCGGGACAGGGCTACGAGCAGTACTTC. The full variable domain, rest sourced from reference TRBV5-1 and TRBJ2-7, is KAGVTQTPRYLIKTRGQQVTLSCSPISGHRSVSWYQQTPGQGLQFLFEYFSETQRNKGNFPGRFSGRQFSNSRSEMNVSTLELGDSALYLCASSSGQGYEQYFGPGTRLTVT.

The chain carries TRBV6-1 and TRBJ2-5; D unresolved. CDR1 and CDR2 (germline): MNHNS, SASEGT. The CDR3 sequence is 13 residues long. The V gene lost 4 bases and the J gene lost 0 bases, with 6 bases spanning the gap. The CDR3 protein is CASSAGYQETQYF. The CDR3 DNA follows: TGTGCCAGCAGTGCCGGTTACCAAGAGACCCAGTACTTC.

The chain joins TRBV6-1 to TRBJ1-2, with D tentatively TRBD1 (5 bases). Trimming shortened V by 4 bases and J by 0 bases, and 6 bases separated the two germline ends. Germline loops: CDR1 MNHNS, CDR2 SASEGT. CDR3 length: 13 residues. The CDR3 DNA reads as TGTGCCAGCAGTGCACAGGCTAACTATGGCTACACCTTC. This codes for CASSAQANYGYTF.

This chain uses TRBV19 with TRBJ1-5; 8 nucleotides agree with TRBD1. After removal of 5 bases from V and 2 bases from J, the junction contained 2 bases not matched to a gene. This CDR3 is 14 amino acids long. Germline CDR1 reads LNHDA; CDR2 reads SQIVND (reference sequence). CDR3 nucleotide sequence: TGTGCCAGTAGTTTACAGGGGGGCAATCAGCCCCAGCATTTT. It encodes CASSLQGGNQPQHF.